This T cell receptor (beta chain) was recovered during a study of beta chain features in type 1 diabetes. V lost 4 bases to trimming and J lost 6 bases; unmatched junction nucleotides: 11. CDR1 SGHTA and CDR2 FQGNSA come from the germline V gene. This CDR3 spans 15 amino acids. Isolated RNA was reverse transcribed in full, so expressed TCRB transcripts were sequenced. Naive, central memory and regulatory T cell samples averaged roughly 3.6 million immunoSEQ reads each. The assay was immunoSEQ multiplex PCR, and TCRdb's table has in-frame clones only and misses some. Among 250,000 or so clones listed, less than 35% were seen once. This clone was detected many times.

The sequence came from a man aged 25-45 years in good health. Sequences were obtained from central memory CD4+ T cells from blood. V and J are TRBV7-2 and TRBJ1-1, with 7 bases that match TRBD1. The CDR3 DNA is TGTGCCAGCAGCTCGCGACAGGGCGGGTACGCTGAAGCTTTCTTT. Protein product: CASSSRQGGYAEAFF.